The source of this T cell receptor (beta chain) is a study of blood T cell repertoires in COVID-19. Across the study: The origin of the acute and convalescent COVID-19 samples was the United States, Italy and Spain. From T cells, B-cell-depleted T cells, or PBMCs came the material, which was cDNA or gDNA.

The CDR3 consists of 16 residues. Germline values: CDR1 MGHRA, CDR2 YSYEKL. V lost 7 bases, J lost 3 bases, and 19 bases lay in between. In the authors' workflow: Reference gene primers were amplified, and this amplification served to estimate nucleated cell counts. Clones were read by immunoSEQ multiplex PCR, and TCRdb kept only the in-frame ones, dropping some. V and J calls and clone size are those listed in that table; D and trimming were worked out from the DNA. The data hold roughly 9,000 clones, with approximately 88% observed a single time. This chain connects TRBV4-1 to TRBJ1-3; D remains ambiguous. Material for sequencing was peripheral blood. This clonotype was sampled from a human donor in a cohort sampled during active COVID-19. CDR3 in amino acids: CASTPKTSTRGNTIYF. The CDR3 DNA follows: TGCGCCAGCACCCCCAAAACCTCCACGCGTGGAAACACCATATATTTT.